This T cell receptor (beta chain) was captured in a study of blood T cell repertoires in COVID-19. Whole-study context: Acute and convalescent COVID-19 samples came from the United States, Italy and Spain. PBMCs, B-cell-depleted T cells, or T cells provided the cDNA or gDNA that made up the material.

As handled by the study authors: Using reference gene primer amplification, nucleated cell counts were estimated. Produced via immunoSEQ multiplex PCR; TCRdb's table is partial and in-frame only. That table supplies the V and J calls and clone size; D and trimming were determined from the DNA. Counted here are fewer than 50,000 clones, over 70% occurring once; the ten biggest clones make up more than 12%. A few counts support this clone. The sequence derives from a human donor in a cohort sampled during active COVID-19. The sequenced sample was peripheral blood.

CDR3 loop: CASRQGDSGNTIYF. CDR3 nucleotide sequence: TGTGCCAGCAGACAGGGGGACTCCGGAAACACCATATATTTT. This rearrangement joins TRBV6-5 to TRBJ1-3; 8 bases map to TRBD1. J was trimmed by 4 bases and V by 6 bases; bases with no gene match: 5. The germline CDR1 and CDR2 sequences are MNHEY and SVGAGI. The CDR3 length is 14 residues.